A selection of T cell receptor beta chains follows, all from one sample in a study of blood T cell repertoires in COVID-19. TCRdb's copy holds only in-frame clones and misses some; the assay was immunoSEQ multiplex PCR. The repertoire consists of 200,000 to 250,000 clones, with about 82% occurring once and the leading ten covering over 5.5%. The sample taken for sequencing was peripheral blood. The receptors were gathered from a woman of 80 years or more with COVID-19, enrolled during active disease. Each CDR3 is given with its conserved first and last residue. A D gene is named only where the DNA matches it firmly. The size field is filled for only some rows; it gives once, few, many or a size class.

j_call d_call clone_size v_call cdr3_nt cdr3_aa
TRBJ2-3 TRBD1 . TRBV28 TGTGCCAGCAGGCCGACAGGGACCACAGATACGCAGTATTTT CASRPTGTTDTQYF
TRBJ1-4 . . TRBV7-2 TGTGCCAGCAGCGCAGGGTTTTCTAATGAAAAACTGTTTTTT CASSAGFSNEKLFF
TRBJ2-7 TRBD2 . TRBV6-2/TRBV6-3 TGTGCCAGCAGTTACAAGGCGGGGGGGCCATTGGAGCAGTACTTC CASSYKAGGPLEQYF
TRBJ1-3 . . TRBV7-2 TGTGCCAGCAGCTTAACAGGCGGCCTCTCTGGAAACACCATATATTTT CASSLTGGLSGNTIYF
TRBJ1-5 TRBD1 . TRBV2 TGTGCCAGCAGCTATGGACAGGGAGGCAATCAGCCCCAGCATTTT CASSYGQGGNQPQHF
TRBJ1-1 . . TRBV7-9 TGTGCCAGCAGCTTTAGCTCTACGACAGGTGAAGCTTTCTTT CASSFSSTTGEAFF
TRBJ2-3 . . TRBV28 TGTGCCAGCACTAACCTGGGGGCAGGGGGCACAGATACGCAGTATTTT CASTNLGAGGTDTQYF
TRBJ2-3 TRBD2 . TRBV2 TGTGCCAGCAGCCAAGTAGCGGGGGCAGATACGCAGTATTTT CASSQVAGADTQYF
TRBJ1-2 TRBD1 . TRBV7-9 TGTGCCAGCAGCTTGGACGCCGGGACAGAAAATGGCTACACCTTC CASSLDAGTENGYTF
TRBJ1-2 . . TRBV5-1 TGCGCCAGCAGCTTGAGTGGTACGGTCATCTATGGCTACACCTTC CASSLSGTVIYGYTF
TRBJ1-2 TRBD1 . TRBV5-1 TGCGCCAGCAGCTATGACAGGGTGGGCTATGGCTACACCTTC CASSYDRVGYGYTF
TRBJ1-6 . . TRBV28 TGTGCCAGCAGTTTAGGGGGCTCTGATAATTCACCCCTCCACTTT CASSLGGSDNSPLHF
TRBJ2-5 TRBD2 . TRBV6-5 TGTGCCAGCAGTTACTCGACTAGCGGGGAAGAGACCCAGTACTTC CASSYSTSGEETQYF
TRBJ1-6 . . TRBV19 TGTGCCAGTAGTTTCGGGGGTTCGGGTTCACCCCTCCACTTT CASSFGGSGSPLHF
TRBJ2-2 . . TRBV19 TGTGCCAGTAGTAGTGGTAGTAGAATCGGGGAGCTGTTTTTT CASSSGSRIGELFF
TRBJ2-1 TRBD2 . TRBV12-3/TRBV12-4 TGTGCCAGCCGAAACGGACTAGCTAATGAGCAGTTCTTC CASRNGLANEQFF
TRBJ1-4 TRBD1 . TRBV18 TGTGCCAGCTCACTTGGACAGGGTGATGAAAAACTGTTTTTT CASSLGQGDEKLFF
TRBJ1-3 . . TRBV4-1 TGCGCCAGCAGCCAACTGACAGTTTCCACCATATATTTT CASSQLTVSTIYF
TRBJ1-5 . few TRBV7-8 TGTGCCAGCACCCTTTCCGGGACAACTAGCAATCAGCCCCAGCATTTT CASTLSGTTSNQPQHF
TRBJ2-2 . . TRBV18 TGTGCCAGCCCATCTCAAGGGGCCGGGGAGCTGTTTTTT CASPSQGAGELFF
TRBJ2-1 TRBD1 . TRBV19 TGTGCCAGTAGTTCAACAGGGGGCATCAATGAGCAGTTCTTC CASSSTGGINEQFF
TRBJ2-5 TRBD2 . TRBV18 TGTGCCAGCTCACCACCTCTAGCGGGGATGCAAGAGACCCAGTACTTC CASSPPLAGMQETQYF
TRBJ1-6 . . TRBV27 TGTGCCAGCAGCCGACAGGACCTGAATTCACCCCTCCACTTT CASSRQDLNSPLHF
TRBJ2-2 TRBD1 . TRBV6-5 TGTGCCAGCAGCTCCGGGACAGCGAACACCGGGGAGCTGTTTTTT CASSSGTANTGELFF
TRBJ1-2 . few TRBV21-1 TGTGCCACGGGGGTGGGGTTGAACTATGGCTACACCTTC CATGVGLNYGYTF
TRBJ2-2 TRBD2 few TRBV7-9 TGTGCCAGCAGCTTTCCCGGGGGGGACACCGGGGAGCTGTTTTTT CASSFPGGDTGELFF
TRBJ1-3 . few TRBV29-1 TGCAGCGGTATAGTGGGGCAGAGCTCTGGAAACACCATATATTTT CSGIVGQSSGNTIYF
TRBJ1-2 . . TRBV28 TGTGCCAGCAGTTCCCCAGGGGCTCCTGCAGCTAACTATGGCTACACCTTC CASSSPGAPAANYGYTF
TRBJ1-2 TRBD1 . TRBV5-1 TGCGCCAGCAGCCAGGGACAGGGAATGCGCCTTGGGTCCGGCTACACCTTC CASSQGQGMRLGSGYTF
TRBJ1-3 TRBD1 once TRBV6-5 TGTGCCAGCAGTTACTCGACAGGGAAGCCCGGAAACACCATATATTTT CASSYSTGKPGNTIYF